The 9 T cell receptor beta chains below were found in one sample sequenced in a study of CD8 T cells in ankylosing spondylitis. TCRdb re-called the 5' RACE reads with MiXCR, one entry per CDR3 protein. The sample contains about 800,000 distinct CDR3 sequences, approximately 12% of which appear only once. Findings of the study overall: Within ankylosing spondylitis blood, a TCR beta motif made up of eight highly homologous variants appeared to be characteristic.

No antigens are known for them. Sequencing was done on a sample of blood, either unsorted or a sorted T cell fraction (not recorded which). Receptor source: a male donor with ankylosing spondylitis.

This clonotype was seen many times. The rearrangement links TRBV15 to TRBJ2-5; D not resolved. CDR1 LNHNV and CDR2 YYDKDF come from the germline V gene (reference sequence). The length of the CDR3 is 17 residues. V was cut by 0 bases and J by 4 bases, with 18 bases left in between. This chain's CDR3 is CATSRDVPRGGGETQYF. In DNA, the CDR3 is TGTGCCACCAGCAGAGATGTACCCAGAGGCGGTGGAGAGACCCAGTACTTC. Based on the CDR3 plus reference TRBV15 and TRBJ2-5, the full variable domain is DAMVIQNPRYQVTQFGKPVTLSCSQTLNHNVMYWYQQKSSQAPKLLFHYYDKDFNNEADTPDNFQSRRPNTSFCFLDIRSPGLGDTAMYLCATSRDVPRGGGETQYFGPGTRLLVL.

This clonotype was observed a few times. CDR3 DNA: TGTGCCTGGAGTGCAGGGGTCTATAATTCACCCCTCCACTTT. Encoded protein: CAWSAGVYNSPLHF. V is TRBV30 and J is TRBJ1-6; D possibly corresponds to TRBD1 (6 bases). Germline CDR1 and CDR2: GTSNPN and SVGIG (reference sequence). Between the trimmed V and J ends, which lost 1 base and 3 bases, there was a span of 7 bases. CDR3 length equals 14 residues.

This clonotype was found a few times. The chain employs TRBV7-2 and TRBJ2-6; D not resolved. Per germline, CDR1 SGHTA and CDR2 FQGNSA. Trimming shortened V by 5 bases and J by 1 base, and 9 bases separated the two germline ends. The CDR3 is 15 amino acids. This CDR3 is CASSPTSSGANVLTF. CDR3 in DNA: TGTGCCAGCAGCCCGACCTCTTCTGGGGCCAACGTCCTGACTTTC.

This clonotype was counted ten times or more. A read error may account for a junction end that differs from germline. The rearrangement uses TRBV5-1 and TRBJ2-3; D remains unclear. Germline V gene sequence: CDR1 SGHRS, CDR2 YFSETQ. This CDR3 contains 13 residues. CDR3: CASSLASTDTQYF. CDR3 bases: TGTGCCAGCAGCTTAGCTAGCACAGATACGCAGTATTTT.

Turning to this clonotype: A read error is possible here, since a much larger clone lies one base away. V is TRBV20-1 and J is TRBJ2-1; D not certain. Germline assignment: CDR1 DFQATT and CDR2 SNEGSKA (reference sequence). The ends were cut back, 3 bases at V and 6 bases at J, with 3 bases in the middle. The CDR3 covers 10 residues. The CDR3 reads CSASANEQFF. The CDR3 DNA reads as TGCAGTGCTAGTGCCAATGAGCAGTTCTTC.

This clonotype occurred a few times. The gene calls are TRBV20-1 and TRBJ2-1; 8 nucleotides align to TRBD2. J was trimmed by 14 bases and V by 0 bases; bases with no gene match: 12. CDR1 and CDR2 (germline): DFQATT, SNEGSKA (reference sequence). The CDR3 extends over 14 amino acids. CDR3 amino acids: CSARDEVAGPGEFF. Here the CDR3 DNA reads TGCAGTGCTAGAGATGAGGTAGCGGGACCCGGTGAGTTCTTC.

This clonotype has a handful of counts. V gene TRBV7-9 combines with J gene TRBJ2-3; D possibly corresponds to TRBD2 (7 bases). V shed 5 bases and J shed 2 bases, with 11 bases lying between them. The CDR3 is 14 amino acids. Germline values: CDR1 SEHNR, CDR2 FQNEAQ (reference sequence). For the CDR3, the DNA is TGTGCCAGCAGCCGGGGGGCTCTCACAGATACGCAGTATTTT. Its translation: CASSRGALTDTQYF.

This clonotype was recorded a few times. For the CDR3, the DNA is TGCGCCAGCAGCTTGGAGGTGGGTGGCTACGAGCAGTACTTC. Its protein is CASSLEVGGYEQYF. This chain connects TRBV5-1 to TRBJ2-7, with D unresolved. The germline CDR1 and CDR2 sequences are SGHRS and YFSETQ. The CDR3 sequence is 14 residues long. V gave up 0 bases and J gave up 3 bases, with 10 bases separating them.

This clonotype was seen repeatedly, ten times or more. V gene TRBV20-1 combines with J gene TRBJ2-7, with D tentatively TRBD1 or TRBD2 (5 bases each). This CDR3 contains 13 residues. Deletions cut 6 bases from V and 5 bases from J, with 17 bases between. Germline V gene lookup returns CDR1 DFQATT and CDR2 SNEGSKA (reference sequence). The CDR3, as DNA: TGCAGTGCGGGCAGGGTGATACTAGACGAGCAGTACTTC. It translates to CSAGRVILDEQYF.